The present T cell receptor beta chain was sequenced within a study of cytomegalovirus exposure and HLA in healthy donors. Trimming removed 5 bases at V and 3 bases at J, with 15 bases between. Germline lookup yields CDR1 SGHDT and CDR2 YYEEEE. The CDR3 is made up of 15 amino acids. The PCR used 60 Vbeta and 13 Jbeta primers. Assay: immunoSEQ multiplex PCR; the TCRdb copy retains only in-frame clones and omits some. The data show about 160,000 clones, about 70% seen once. This chain links TRBV5-6 with TRBJ1-5, with D perhaps TRBD1 (6 bases). Source material: PBMCs. The sequence came from a woman aged 18-35 years in good health and CMV-seropositive. The CDR3 is CASSWAQGFNQPQHF. CDR3 in DNA: TGTGCCAGCAGTTGGGCCCAGGGGTTCAATCAGCCCCAGCATTTT.